A selection of T cell receptor beta chains follows, all from one sample in a study of vaccination and CD4 T cells after COVID-19. No antigen is known for these receptors. TCRdb used MiXCR to reprocess the PCR reads, holding one entry per CDR3 protein. The profile shows fewer than 15,000 distinct CDR3 sequences, 30% of them singletons. Input material: cultured CD4+ T cells from blood. The receptors originated from a human donor with COVID-19. Each CDR3 is given with its conserved first and last residue. A D gene is named only where the DNA matches it firmly. A row's size may be missing; if present it is once, few, many or a size class.

clone size: .; D gene: TRBD1; V gene: TRBV7-6; J gene: TRBJ1-6; CDR3 DNA: TGTGCCAGCAGCTCCCGACAGGGGGCGAATTCACCCCTCCACTTT; CDR3 protein: CASSSRQGANSPLHF
clone size: few; D gene: .; V gene: TRBV20-1; J gene: TRBJ2-5; CDR3 DNA: TGCAGTGCTAGAGTTCGACTGATTGGGACCCAGTACTTC; CDR3 protein: CSARVRLIGTQYF
clone size: few; D gene: .; V gene: TRBV29-1; J gene: TRBJ2-7; CDR3 DNA: TGCAGCGTTGAGAGCTCCTACGAGCAGTACTTC; CDR3 protein: CSVESSYEQYF
clone size: once; D gene: .; V gene: TRBV11-3; J gene: TRBJ2-1; CDR3 DNA: TGTGCCAGCAGCTTAGGAGGCTCCTACAATGAGCAGTTCTTC; CDR3 protein: CASSLGGSYNEQFF
clone size: .; D gene: .; V gene: TRBV19; J gene: TRBJ1-5; CDR3 DNA: TGTGCCAGTTCGGACAGCGTAAATAGCAATCAGCCCCAGCATTTT; CDR3 protein: CASSDSVNSNQPQHF
clone size: .; D gene: .; V gene: TRBV4-3; J gene: TRBJ1-2; CDR3 DNA: TGCGCCAGCAGCCAAGCTCAGGAGGGGGGCTACACCTTC; CDR3 protein: CASSQAQEGGYTF
clone size: few; D gene: .; V gene: TRBV10-3; J gene: TRBJ1-5; CDR3 DNA: TGTGCCATCAGTGAGTCGTCGGGTATTCAGCCCCAGCATTTT; CDR3 protein: CAISESSGIQPQHF
clone size: medium-sized; D gene: .; V gene: TRBV27; J gene: TRBJ1-5; CDR3 DNA: TGTGCCAGCAGTCCAAGCCGGACCTTTTATAGCAATCAGCCCCAGCATTTT; CDR3 protein: CASSPSRTFYSNQPQHF
clone size: .; D gene: TRBD1; V gene: TRBV14; J gene: TRBJ1-1; CDR3 DNA: TGTGCCAGCAGCCCGTGGACAGGGGTGGCTTTCTTT; CDR3 protein: CASSPWTGVAFF
clone size: .; D gene: .; V gene: TRBV7-9; J gene: TRBJ1-6; CDR3 DNA: TGCGCCAGCAGCTTGGACAGCGATTCACCCCTCCACTTT; CDR3 protein: CASSLDSDSPLHF
clone size: .; D gene: .; V gene: TRBV5-8; J gene: TRBJ1-5; CDR3 DNA: TGTGCCAGCAGTGGGAGGGGGGGCCGGTCACATCAGCCCCAGCATTTT; CDR3 protein: CASSGRGGRSHQPQHF
clone size: .; D gene: .; V gene: TRBV14; J gene: TRBJ2-7; CDR3 DNA: TGTGCCAGCAGCCAGGGAACAGCTAAGAGCTACGAGCAGTACTTC; CDR3 protein: CASSQGTAKSYEQYF
clone size: few; D gene: .; V gene: TRBV7-7; J gene: TRBJ2-5; CDR3 DNA: TGTGCTAGCAGCTTAGCCGGGTACCAAGAGACCCAGTACTTC; CDR3 protein: CASSLAGYQETQYF
clone size: few; D gene: .; V gene: TRBV6-5; J gene: TRBJ1-2; CDR3 DNA: TGTGCCAGCAGTTACTCGACCTCACAGGGAGGTTTTGGCTACACCTTC; CDR3 protein: CASSYSTSQGGFGYTF
clone size: .; D gene: TRBD2; V gene: TRBV24-1; J gene: TRBJ2-5; CDR3 DNA: TGTGCCACCAGTGACGGGGGGAGAGAGACCCAGTACTTC; CDR3 protein: CATSDGGRETQYF
clone size: .; D gene: .; V gene: TRBV5-4; J gene: TRBJ1-1; CDR3 DNA: TGTGCCAGCAGCAAAATGGGACTGCTGAACACTGAAGCTTTCTTT; CDR3 protein: CASSKMGLLNTEAFF
clone size: .; D gene: .; V gene: TRBV19; J gene: TRBJ2-3; CDR3 DNA: TGTGCCAGTAGAGACCAGGGGGGAACAGATACGCAGTATTTT; CDR3 protein: CASRDQGGTDTQYF
clone size: few; D gene: .; V gene: TRBV21-1; J gene: TRBJ2-5; CDR3 DNA: TGTGCCAGCAGCAAAGTGGACAGCGGTGAGACCCAGTACTTC; CDR3 protein: CASSKVDSGETQYF
clone size: .; D gene: .; V gene: TRBV6-1; J gene: TRBJ1-6; CDR3 DNA: TGTGCCAGCAGTGGAAATGGGGGAATTGGGGCAGTTTTACATTCACCCCTCCACTTT; CDR3 protein: CASSGNGGIGAVLHSPLHF
clone size: .; D gene: TRBD2; V gene: TRBV19; J gene: TRBJ2-3; CDR3 DNA: TGTGCCAGTAGTATTCCAGCGGGGGGGAGCACAGATACGCAGTATTTT; CDR3 protein: CASSIPAGGSTDTQYF
clone size: once; D gene: TRBD1; V gene: TRBV28; J gene: TRBJ1-6; CDR3 DNA: TGTGCCACCGGGACAGGGCAGAGGAATTCACCCCTCCACTTT; CDR3 protein: CATGTGQRNSPLHF
clone size: .; D gene: TRBD1; V gene: TRBV25-1; J gene: TRBJ1-4; CDR3 DNA: TGTGCCAGCAGTGGGACCGGGACAGGGACTGAAAAACTGTTTTTT; CDR3 protein: CASSGTGTGTEKLFF
clone size: few; D gene: .; V gene: TRBV19; J gene: TRBJ2-7; CDR3 DNA: TGTGCCAGTAACGTTCAAACCCGGGGTACAAGCTCCTACGAGCAGTACTTC; CDR3 protein: CASNVQTRGTSSYEQYF
clone size: few; D gene: TRBD1; V gene: TRBV20-1; J gene: TRBJ1-4; CDR3 DNA: TGCAGTGCTGGAGACAGGGGTAATGAAAAACTGTTTTTT; CDR3 protein: CSAGDRGNEKLFF
clone size: .; D gene: TRBD1; V gene: TRBV5-8; J gene: TRBJ1-5; CDR3 DNA: TGTGCCAGCAGCCCTCAGGGGGCGAACAATCAGCCCCAGCATTTT; CDR3 protein: CASSPQGANNQPQHF
clone size: .; D gene: TRBD1; V gene: TRBV5-6; J gene: TRBJ1-1; CDR3 DNA: TGTGCCAGCAGCTTGTTTAGGGGGCGGGAGAACACTGAAGCTTTCTTT; CDR3 protein: CASSLFRGRENTEAFF
clone size: few; D gene: .; V gene: TRBV15; J gene: TRBJ1-3; CDR3 DNA: TGTGCCACCGGGACACAGGGCTTTGGAAACACCATATATTTT; CDR3 protein: CATGTQGFGNTIYF
clone size: few; D gene: .; V gene: TRBV11-2; J gene: TRBJ1-5; CDR3 DNA: TGTGCCAGCAGCTTAGATCACAGAATGGGCAATCAGCCCCAGCATTTT; CDR3 protein: CASSLDHRMGNQPQHF
clone size: .; D gene: .; V gene: TRBV18; J gene: TRBJ1-5; CDR3 DNA: TGTGCCAGCTCACCGCCCTCAGGTTTAGGTCCCCAGCATTTT; CDR3 protein: CASSPPSGLGPQHF
clone size: few; D gene: TRBD2; V gene: TRBV27; J gene: TRBJ2-4; CDR3 DNA: TGTGCCAGCACTCAGGGACTAGCGGTAGCCAAAAACATTCAGTACTTC; CDR3 protein: CASTQGLAVAKNIQYF
clone size: .; D gene: .; V gene: TRBV6-1; J gene: TRBJ2-5; CDR3 DNA: TGTGCCAGCAGTGAATTGCAGTCCGGGGGGACCCAGTACTTC; CDR3 protein: CASSELQSGGTQYF
clone size: .; D gene: TRBD1; V gene: TRBV27; J gene: TRBJ1-1; CDR3 DNA: TGTGCCAGCAGCTCAACAGGGGGCGCAAGGGCCGCTTTCTTT; CDR3 protein: CASSSTGGARAAFF